This T cell receptor delta chain was retrieved from a study of DNA immune sequencing with unique molecular identifiers (dated by TCRdb to 2018 to 2020). Broadly, across the study: Using immunomagnetic cell separation, gammadelta T cells were enriched from buffy coats, and the genomic DNA of these cells was sequenced. To compare enriched and non-enriched samples, about 100 ng of enriched gammadelta T-cell DNA and 1 ug of non-enriched PBMC DNA were sequenced. Fluorescence-activated cell sorting was used to enrich gammadelta T cells from the PBMC of 10 healthy people. All donors were healthy people, and ten of the donors were profiled using sorted gammadelta T cells from peripheral blood. An ultrasensitive DNA-based TRD repertoire sequencing method using PCR-introduced unique molecular identifiers was developed and validated in the study. Validation of the sequencing method was done both on synthetic reference molecules and on blood samples taken from healthy individuals. Broad study findings and their caveats: Among clonotypes from healthy donors, the most common TRD rearrangement was TRDV2 paired with TRDJ1. Variation in TRD repertoire diversity was observed between healthy donors, with several donors found to be highly oligoclonal, in that the top 5 clonotypes exceeded half of productive molecules. Novel TRD sequences not targeted by the primers cannot be detected with the primer-based approach.

The library relied on multiplex PCR. A 32-plex assay, with primers for all 8 TRDV and 4 TRDJ genes spanning the CDR3, was used to amplify the genomic DNA. During roughly 3 cycles of barcoding PCR, a 12-nucleotide UMI was attached, and a second PCR using Illumina adapter primers followed. AMPure XP beads were used to purify the libraries, whose quality was checked on a Fragment Analyzer using the HS NGS Fragment kit. Sequencing used an Illumina MiniSeq mid-output kit with around 20% PhiX and 150 cycles of paired-end reads. In the original analysis: MIGEC version 1.2.9 was used to process the reads, grouping the reads by UMI and building error-corrected consensus sequences. Modified VDJtools version 1.2.1 scripts and the tcR R package were used for post-processing. After TCRdb called clones again from the public reads with CATT, rows with identical DNA were merged. These V and J calls rely on TCRdb rather than the paper's analysis. For this sample the table gives some 4,300 delta-chain clones, of which about 12% were detected only once. 52% of the sample rests with the top ten.

Points on this clone: What antigen it recognizes has not been identified. No clone much larger than this one lies a single base away; base qualities are absent.

The germline V gene sets CDR1 to GEAIGNYY and CDR2 to EKD. The germline V and J ends show losses of 2 bases and 2 bases respectively, and no gene match explains 3 bases of the junction. Taken from cysteine to phenylalanine, the CDR3 has 14 residues. The sequence is cut down to CDR3 DNA, 42 bases in frame from base 1. The receptor chain draws on TRDV2 and TRDJ1; 8 central nucleotides agree with TRDD3. The sequence was obtained from a human donor in good health. Sequenced: gamma-delta T cells enriched from blood buffy coat, or unenriched PBMCs (not recorded which). This receptor has the CDR3 CACDSWGNTDKLIF. The DNA sequence is as follows: TGTGCCTGTGACAGCTGGGGGAATACCGATAAACTCATCTTT.